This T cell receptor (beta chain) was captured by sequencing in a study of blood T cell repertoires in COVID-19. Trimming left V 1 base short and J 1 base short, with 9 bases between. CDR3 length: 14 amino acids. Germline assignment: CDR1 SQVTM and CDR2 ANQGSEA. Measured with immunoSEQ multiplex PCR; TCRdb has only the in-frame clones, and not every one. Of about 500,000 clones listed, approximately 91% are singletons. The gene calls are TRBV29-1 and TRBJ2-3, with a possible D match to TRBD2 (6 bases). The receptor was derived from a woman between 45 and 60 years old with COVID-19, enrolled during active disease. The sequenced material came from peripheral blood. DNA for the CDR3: TGCAGCGTTGAAGGGGGAGGCGGCACAGATACGCAGTATTTT. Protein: CSVEGGGGTDTQYF.